These T cell receptor beta chains were read from a single sample in a study of early T cells in non-severe SARS-CoV-2 infection. TCRdb used MiXCR to reprocess the 5' RACE reads, holding one entry per CDR3 protein. The sample includes tens of thousands of distinct CDR3 sequences, under 15% of them seen just once. The specimen sequenced was whole blood. The receptors shown here come from an adult who was a healthcare worker with PCR-confirmed SARS-CoV-2 infection or an uninfected control (not recorded which). Each CDR3 is given with its conserved first and last residue. The D gene is left open where the match is weak. Not every row has a clone size; where given, it reads once, few, many or a size class.

d_gene	v_gene	j_gene	abundance	CDR3nt	CDR3aa
-	TRBV29-1	TRBJ2-2	many	TGCAGCGGAGGGGGTGGAGTGAACACCGGGGAGCTGTTTTTT	CSGGGGVNTGELFF
-	TRBV20-1	TRBJ2-3	many	TGCAGTGCTAAGGGGACCTGGGAGGCAGATACGCAGTATTTT	CSAKGTWEADTQYF
-	TRBV6-2/TRBV6-3	TRBJ1-5	many	TGTGCCAGCAGTTACGAGGGCGTGAGTCAGCCCCAGCATTTT	CASSYEGVSQPQHF
-	TRBV21-1	TRBJ2-7	-	TGTGCCAGCCCAGCAAAGCGGAGACAGGGCGACGAGCAGTACTTC	CASPAKRRQGDEQYF
-	TRBV4-2	TRBJ2-2	many	TGTGCCAGCAGCCAAGACATAGGGGGTCGATCGAACACCGGGGAGCTGTTTTTT	CASSQDIGGRSNTGELFF
-	TRBV28	TRBJ2-6	-	TGTGCCAGCAGCAAAACAGGCTCTGGGGCCAACGTCCTGACTTTC	CASSKTGSGANVLTF
-	TRBV5-6	TRBJ1-1	few	TGTGCCAGCAGCTTGGGCACTTACACTGAAGCTTTCTTT	CASSLGTYTEAFF
-	TRBV6-2/TRBV6-3	TRBJ2-6	few	TGTGCCAGCAGTTCCCCCGCAAGCTCTGGGGCCAACGTCCTGACTTTC	CASSSPASSGANVLTF
TRBD1	TRBV6-2/TRBV6-3	TRBJ1-1	many	TGTGCCAGCAGCCGGGGACAGGCGAACACTGAAGCTTTCTTT	CASSRGQANTEAFF
-	TRBV29-1	TRBJ1-1	-	TGCAGCGTTGGGTGGCACACTGAAGCTTTCTTT	CSVGWHTEAFF
-	TRBV29-1	TRBJ1-1	-	TGCAGCGTTGCTAGGCAGGGTAATGAAGCTTTCTTT	CSVARQGNEAFF
TRBD1	TRBV12-3/TRBV12-4	TRBJ1-2	many	TGTGCCAGCAGCTTAAAACAGGGGACTTATGGCTACACCTTC	CASSLKQGTYGYTF
TRBD2	TRBV7-2	TRBJ2-2	many	TGTGCCACCGGACTAGCGGGGGGGGCGAACACCGGGGAGCTGTTTTTT	CATGLAGGANTGELFF
-	TRBV15	TRBJ2-2	-	TGTGCCACCAGCAGTGTGACCGGGGAGCTGTTTTTT	CATSSVTGELFF
-	TRBV12-5	TRBJ1-5	-	TGTGCTAGTGGTTGGGGAAATCAGCCCCAGCATTTT	CASGWGNQPQHF
-	TRBV11-2	TRBJ1-1	-	TGTGCCAGCAGCTTAGGACTAAACACTGAAGCTTTCTTT	CASSLGLNTEAFF
-	TRBV4-1	TRBJ2-1	many	TGCGCCAGCAGCCAAGGCGAAGGGGACAATGAGCAGTTCTTC	CASSQGEGDNEQFF
TRBD1	TRBV29-1	TRBJ1-1	-	TGCAGCGTTTACCCGGGACAGTACACTGAAGCTTTCTTT	CSVYPGQYTEAFF
-	TRBV29-1	TRBJ2-2	-	TGCAGCGTTGACGGCGGGCGGGGACCCACCGGGGAGCTGTTTTTT	CSVDGGRGPTGELFF
-	TRBV18	TRBJ1-3	many	TGTGCCAGCTCGGTCGGCGGAAACACCATATATTTT	CASSVGGNTIYF
-	TRBV11-2	TRBJ2-3	many	TGTGCCAGCAGCTTAGTGGGCGGGACCGATGACACAGATACGCAGTATTTT	CASSLVGGTDDTDTQYF
-	TRBV20-1	TRBJ1-3	many	TGCAGTGCTAGGACTTGGTCTGGAAACACCATATATTTT	CSARTWSGNTIYF